This TCR beta chain is drawn from a study of cytomegalovirus exposure and HLA in healthy donors. About the study: Researchers previously reported finding 90 million to 120 million unique TCR beta sequences from around 200 million T cells.

V gave up 0 bases and J gave up 0 bases, with 15 bases separating them. Germline CDR1 reads SGDLS; CDR2 reads YYNGEE. The CDR3 runs to 18 residues. The PCR contained 60 Vbeta and 13 Jbeta primers. Profiled with immunoSEQ multiplex PCR; TCRdb holds only in-frame clones, not every one. Among about 98,000 clones listed, under 80% were seen once. This chain uses TRBV9 with TRBJ1-4; D not certain. The source is a human donor in good health. The specimen sequenced was PBMCs. The CDR3 DNA sequence: TGTGCCAGCAGCGTAGATTTGATGGCCGGGGCAACTAATGAAAAACTGTTTTTT. It translates to CASSVDLMAGATNEKLFF.